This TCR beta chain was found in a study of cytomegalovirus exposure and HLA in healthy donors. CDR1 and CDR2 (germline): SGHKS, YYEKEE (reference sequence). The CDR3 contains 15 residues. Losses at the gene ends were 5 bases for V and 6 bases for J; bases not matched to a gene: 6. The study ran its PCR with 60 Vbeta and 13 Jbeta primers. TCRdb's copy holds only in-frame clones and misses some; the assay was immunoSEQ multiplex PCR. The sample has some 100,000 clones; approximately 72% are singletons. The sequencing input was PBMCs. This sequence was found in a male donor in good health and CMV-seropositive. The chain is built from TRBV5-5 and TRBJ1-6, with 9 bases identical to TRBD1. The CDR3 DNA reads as TGTGCCAGCAGGGAGCGGACAGGGGCTAATTCACCCCTCCACTTT. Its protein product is CASRERTGANSPLHF.